The 28 T cell receptor beta chains presented below share a single source sample, sequenced in a study of blood T cell repertoires in COVID-19. The method was immunoSEQ multiplex PCR; TCRdb's version includes in-frame clones alone and lacks a portion of them. The repertoire consists of about 200,000 clones, with around 90% occurring once and the leading ten covering more than 2%. Sequenced: PBMCs or T cells enriched from blood (not recorded which). These receptors all stem from a woman aged 25 to 39 who had recovered from COVID-19.

The V call is TRBV30, the J call TRBJ2-1; 7 bases are a match to TRBD2. CDR3 length equals 14 residues. The V gene's germline CDR1 is GTSNPN and CDR2 SVGIG (reference sequence). V lost 3 bases and J lost 9; bases outside the gene matches: 11. The CDR3 bases are TGTGCCTGGAGGGGAGCGGGGCCCAGGGCTGAGCAGTTCTTC. Translating it yields CAWRGAGPRAEQFF.

The V and J genes are TRBV7-2 and TRBJ1-2; TRBD1 might be the D (6 bases). The CDR3 runs 13 residues. Germline CDR1 is SGHTA and CDR2 is FQGNSA. V was clipped by 5 bases and J by 4 bases, with 11 bases between them. The CDR3 spells CASSVETGYGYTF. DNA of the CDR3: TGTGCCAGCAGCGTCGAGACAGGCTATGGCTACACCTTC.

This clone was detected a few times. In DNA form, the CDR3 reads TGTGCCAGCACCGCGCGGGGGTGGGAGCAGCCCCAGCATTTT. It yields the protein CASTARGWEQPQHF. The chain recombines TRBV6-5 with TRBJ1-5; D possibly corresponds to TRBD1 (5 bases). The CDR3 has 14 amino acids. V was cut by 7 bases and J by 7 bases, with 17 bases left in between. Germline lookup yields CDR1 MNHEY and CDR2 SVGAGI.

As DNA, the CDR3 is TGTGCCAGCAGTTTATTGAGGCCTCGGGCTGAAGCTTTCTTT. Its protein product is CASSLLRPRAEAFF. The chain employs TRBV28 and TRBJ1-1; no reliable D call. Trimming removed 1 base from V and 6 bases from J, with 12 bases in between. The germline gives CDR1 MDHEN, CDR2 SYDVKM. The CDR3 has 14 residues.

The chain has TRBV6-1 and TRBJ1-2, with TRBD1 matching over 7 bases. The CDR3 spans 14 residues. V lost 2 bases to trimming and J lost 3 bases; unmatched junction nucleotides: 3. Germline V gene lookup returns CDR1 MNHNS and CDR2 SASEGT. In DNA form, the CDR3 reads TGTGCCAGCAGTGAAAGGGGGCCGTACTATGGCTACACCTTC. This gives the protein CASSERGPYYGYTF.

V is TRBV5-1 and J is TRBJ1-1; no firm D call. The CDR3 contains 14 residues. Trimming removed 3 bases from V and 4 bases from J, with 13 bases in between. The V gene's germline CDR1 is SGHRS and CDR2 YFSETQ. CDR3 amino acids: CASSSLGGGTEAFF. The CDR3 nucleotides read TGCGCCAGCAGCTCTCTAGGAGGTGGCACTGAAGCTTTCTTT. The complete variable domain, with remaining parts taken from reference TRBV5-1 and TRBJ1-1, reads KAGVTQTPRYLIKTRGQQVTLSCSPISGHRSVSWYQQTPGQGLQFLFEYFSETQRNKGNFPGRFSGRQFSNSRSEMNVSTLELGDSALYLCASSSLGGGTEAFFGQGTRLTVV.

The rearrangement joins TRBV7-9 to TRBJ2-1; 9 bases line up with TRBD2. The trim removed 2 bases at V and 3 bases at J, leaving 8 bases unmatched. The germline CDR1 and CDR2 sequences are SEHNR and FQNEAQ (reference sequence). This CDR3 comprises 17 residues. The CDR3 DNA reads as TGTGCCAGCAGCTTAAGTGGTAGCGGGGGCATCTACAATGAGCAGTTCTTC. Translated: CASSLSGSGGIYNEQFF.

This sequence joins TRBV2 and TRBJ1-5, with no clear D. The germline CDR1 and CDR2 sequences are SNHLY and FYNNEI. This CDR3 has 13 amino acids. V was pared by 5 bases and J by 6 bases, with 11 bases between. The CDR3 loop is CASSFRGSQPQHF. DNA of the CDR3: TGTGCCAGCAGTTTTCGGGGTAGTCAGCCCCAGCATTTT.

The chain couples TRBV15 to TRBJ1-5; 8 bases are shared with TRBD1. The V gene end was trimmed by 3 bases and the J gene end by 6 bases; junction bases not matched to a gene: 7. The CDR3 runs 15 residues. Germline assignment: CDR1 LNHNV and CDR2 YYDKDF (reference sequence). The CDR3 here is CATSRSTGGSQPQHF. DNA of the CDR3: TGTGCCACCAGCAGGTCAACAGGGGGAAGTCAGCCCCAGCATTTT.

V and J are TRBV10-1 and TRBJ1-5; D perhaps matches TRBD1 (5 bases). This CDR3 is built from 15 residues. The germline V gene has CDR1 WNHNN and CDR2 SYGVQD (reference sequence). Trimming removed 8 bases from V and 4 bases from J, with 18 bases in between. In DNA, the CDR3 is TGCGCCAGCTGCACCGCGTGGGGCCCGAATCAGCCCCAGCATTTT. Amino acids: CASCTAWGPNQPQHF.

The chain employs TRBV2 and TRBJ1-2; 9 bases match TRBD1. The CDR3 loop spans 14 amino acids. The germline V gene has CDR1 SNHLY and CDR2 FYNNEI. Trimming removed 9 bases from V and 3 bases from J; junction bases left unmatched: 8. DNA for the CDR3: TGTGCCAGGATGCGGACAGGGGTCGACTATGGCTACACCTTC. Translated: CARMRTGVDYGYTF.

This clone was found once. The chain combines TRBV2 with TRBJ1-1; D is unresolved. V was cut by 1 base and J by 8 bases, with 11 bases left in between. The CDR3 loop spans 13 amino acids. CDR1 and CDR2 from the germline V gene are SNHLY and FYNNEI. The CDR3 coding sequence is TGTGCCAGCAGTGAAGGAGGCCGAAGAGAAGCTTTCTTT. Translation gives CASSEGGRREAFF.

The V and J genes are TRBV3-1 (or the pseudogene TRBV3-2) and TRBJ2-5; 9 bases are shared with TRBD1. This CDR3 is 14 amino acids long. Germline lookup yields CDR1 LGHDT and CDR2 YNNKEL (reference sequence). V gave up 4 bases and J gave up 4 bases; unmatched junction bases: 4. In nucleotides, the CDR3 is TGTGCCAGCAGCCGGAGACAGGGGGGAGAGACCCAGTACTTC. This codes for CASSRRQGGETQYF.

This clone was counted only a few times. V and J are TRBV5-4 and TRBJ1-2, with 7 bases that match TRBD1. The junction had 3 bases not matched to a gene; V was cut back by 0 bases and J by 4 bases. Germline V lookup: CDR1 SGHNT, CDR2 YYREEE (reference sequence). This CDR3 region has 14 residues. The CDR3 bases are TGTGCCAGCAGCTTGGGACAGGGATTCTATGGCTACACCTTC. Translation: CASSLGQGFYGYTF. Full variable domain (missing parts from reference TRBV5-4 and TRBJ1-2): ETGVTQSPTHLIKTRGQQVTLRCSSQSGHNTVSWYQQALGQGPQFIFQYYREEENGRGNFPPRFSGLQFPNYSSELNVNALELDDSALYLCASSLGQGFYGYTFGSGTRLTVV.

The CDR3 loop is CASSQARPSGTGNSGGELFF. DNA for the CDR3: TGCGCCAGCAGCCAAGCACGCCCTTCCGGGACAGGGAATTCCGGCGGGGAGCTGTTTTTT. The genes are TRBV4-1 and TRBJ2-2; TRBD1 matches at 9 bases. The J segment lost 7 bases and the V segment lost 1 base, leaving 19 bases of the junction unmatched. CDR3 length: 20 amino acids. Looked up from germline, CDR1 is MGHRA and CDR2 is YSYEKL.

The genes are TRBV7-2 and TRBJ2-2; D perhaps matches TRBD1 (6 bases). The V end was cut by 5 bases, the J end by 2 bases, with 12 bases between. The CDR3 is 15 amino acids. The V gene's germline CDR1 is SGHTA and CDR2 FQGNSA. CDR3 sequence reads: CASSGTGLNTGELFF. CDR3 DNA sequence: TGTGCCAGCAGCGGTACAGGGTTAAACACCGGGGAGCTGTTTTTT.

This chain joins TRBV3-1 (or the pseudogene TRBV3-2) and TRBJ1-6; D is ambiguous. CDR1 LGHDT and CDR2 YNNKEL come from the germline V gene (reference sequence). The CDR3 loop spans 12 amino acids. The DNA of the CDR3 is TGTGCTGAGGCTGTCTATAATTCACCCCTCCACTTT. It encodes CAEAVYNSPLHF.

The chain joins TRBV5-8 to TRBJ1-5, with 7 bases fitting TRBD1. CDR3 size: 15 residues. The germline V gene has CDR1 SGHTS and CDR2 YDEGEE. J was trimmed by 1 base and V by 5 bases; bases with no gene match: 6. The CDR3 reads CASSPGTESNQPQHF. CDR3 DNA sequence: TGTGCCAGCAGTCCCGGGACAGAGAGCAATCAGCCCCAGCATTTT.

The table lists this clone with a count of one. The chain is built from TRBV5-4 and TRBJ1-4; D ambiguous. This CDR3 has 14 residues. Germline CDR1 reads SGHNT; CDR2 reads YYREEE (reference sequence). V was trimmed by 4 bases and J by 0 bases, leaving 7 bases between them. CDR3 residues: CASSLDTTNEKLFF. The CDR3, as DNA: TGTGCCAGCAGCCTCGACACAACTAATGAAAAACTGTTTTTT.

The chain combines TRBV7-9 with TRBJ2-3, with 11 bases fitting TRBD2. The junction had 4 bases not matched to a gene; V was cut back by 5 bases and J by 3 bases. CDR3 size: 15 residues. Germline loops: CDR1 SEHNR, CDR2 FQNEAQ (reference sequence). The CDR3 protein is CASSPGLAETDTQYF. The CDR3 DNA reads as TGTGCCAGCAGCCCGGGACTAGCGGAAACAGATACGCAGTATTTT.

This CDR3 is CASLSAGTSNEQYF. The CDR3 bases are TGTGCCAGCCTATCCGCCGGGACTAGTAACGAGCAGTACTTC. The chain is built from TRBV28 and TRBJ2-7; 8 positions match TRBD2. The CDR3 length is 14 residues. J was trimmed by 5 bases and V by 8 bases; bases with no gene match: 11. In germline, CDR1 is MDHEN, CDR2 SYDVKM.

This chain connects TRBV13 to TRBJ2-3; 7 positions agree with TRBD1. Trimming removed 5 bases from V and 4 bases from J; junction bases left unmatched: 6. CDR1 and CDR2 (germline): PRHDT, FYEKMQ (reference sequence). This CDR3 spans 14 amino acids. In nucleotides, the CDR3 is TGTGCCAGCAGCACACGGGACAGATCAGATACGCAGTATTTT. It codes for CASSTRDRSDTQYF.

The chain couples TRBV5-6 to TRBJ2-2, with 11 bases that match TRBD1. The V segment lost 4 bases and the J segment 5 bases; nucleotides outside the gene matches: 10. CDR3 length equals 17 residues. From germline, CDR1 is SGHDT and CDR2 YYEEEE. CDR3 coding DNA: TGTGCCAGCAGCCTTATGGACAGGGGGCTTCGGACCGGGGAGCTGTTTTTT. Protein sequence: CASSLMDRGLRTGELFF.

The chain joins TRBV7-7 to TRBJ2-1; TRBD2 agrees at 12 bases. Germline trimming cut 4 bases from V and 4 bases from J; bases unmatched to any gene: 5. This CDR3 is built from 16 residues. Germline CDR1 SSHAT, CDR2 FNYEAQ (reference sequence). The CDR3 is CASSSTLAGGYNEQFF. The CDR3 bases are TGTGCCAGCAGCTCCACCCTAGCGGGAGGGTACAATGAGCAGTTCTTC.

The chain combines TRBV5-1 with TRBJ1-1, with D unresolved. Germline V gives CDR1 SGHRS, CDR2 YFSETQ. V was shortened by 0 bases and J by 6 bases, with 15 bases between the two germline ends. This CDR3 has 15 residues. CDR3 loop: CASSLVFVSEAEAFF. The CDR3 coding sequence is TGCGCCAGCAGCTTGGTGTTCGTGAGTGAGGCTGAAGCTTTCTTT. Combining the CDR3 with reference TRBV5-1 and TRBJ1-1 gives the whole variable domain KAGVTQTPRYLIKTRGQQVTLSCSPISGHRSVSWYQQTPGQGLQFLFEYFSETQRNKGNFPGRFSGRQFSNSRSEMNVSTLELGDSALYLCASSLVFVSEAEAFFGQGTRLTVV.

The chain's CDR3 is CASSDGGGYGYTF. The CDR3, as DNA: TGTGCCAGCAGCGACGGGGGGGGCTATGGCTACACCTTC. The chain uses TRBV7-2 and TRBJ1-2; perhaps TRBD1 as D (5 bases). Germline lookup yields CDR1 SGHTA and CDR2 FQGNSA. Between the trimmed V and J ends, which lost 5 bases and 4 bases, there was a span of 11 bases. CDR3 length equals 13 residues.

The V call is TRBV29-1, the J call TRBJ2-1; D perhaps matches TRBD2 (5 bases). V was trimmed by 7 bases and J by 6 bases, leaving 10 bases between them. In germline, CDR1 is SQVTM, CDR2 ANQGSEA. The CDR3 spans 11 residues. CDR3 amino acids: CSGSRANEQFF. The CDR3 DNA follows: TGCAGCGGATCGAGGGCCAATGAGCAGTTCTTC.

The J gene is TRBJ1-1, the V gene TRBV19, with 9 positions matching TRBD1. CDR1 LNHDA and CDR2 SQIVND come from the germline V gene (reference sequence). This CDR3 has 17 residues. With 5 bases clipped from V and 0 bases from J, the junction kept 10 bases outside the gene matches. The CDR3 nucleotides read TGTGCCAGTAGTCCAAGGACAGGGGCGATCATGAACACTGAAGCTTTCTTT. It specifies CASSPRTGAIMNTEAFF.